This T cell receptor (beta chain) came from a study of shared clonotypes between healthy human individuals. Across the study: The donors, a couple of women and a few men, were aged 18 to 49.

V was clipped by 0 bases and J by 8 bases; unmatched bases: 12. The germline CDR1 and CDR2 sequences are MGHRA and YSYEKL. The CDR3 has 18 amino acids. PBMC DNA, left unsorted, was sequenced on ten immunoSEQ deep assay plates. TCRdb keeps only in-frame clones here, not all; method: immunoSEQ multiplex PCR. Found here are approximately 500,000 clones, roughly 79% of them singletons; the top ten hold about an eighth. Donors had no recently reported acute infections or vaccinations and were HIV-negative. The receptor comes from a woman aged 35 to 49 in good health. Some clones in this sample may be carry-over from other donors' samples. The genes are TRBV4-1 and TRBJ2-1; 11 bases match TRBD2. What was sequenced was PBMCs. The CDR3 reads CASSQDLVAGGRSYEQFF. Here the CDR3 DNA reads TGCGCCAGCAGCCAAGATTTGGTAGCGGGAGGGCGAAGCTATGAGCAGTTCTTC.